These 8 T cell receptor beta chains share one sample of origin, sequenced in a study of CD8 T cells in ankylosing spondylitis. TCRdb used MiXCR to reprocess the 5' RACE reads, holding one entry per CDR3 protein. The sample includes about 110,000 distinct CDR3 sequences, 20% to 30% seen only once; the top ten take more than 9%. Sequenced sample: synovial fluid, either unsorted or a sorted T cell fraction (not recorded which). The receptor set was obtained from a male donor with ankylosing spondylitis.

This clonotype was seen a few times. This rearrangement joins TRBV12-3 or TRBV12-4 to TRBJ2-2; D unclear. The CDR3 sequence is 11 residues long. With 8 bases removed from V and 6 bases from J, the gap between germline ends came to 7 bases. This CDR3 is CASGGSGELFF. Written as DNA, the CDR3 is TGTGCCAGCGGCGGATCCGGGGAGCTGTTTTTT.

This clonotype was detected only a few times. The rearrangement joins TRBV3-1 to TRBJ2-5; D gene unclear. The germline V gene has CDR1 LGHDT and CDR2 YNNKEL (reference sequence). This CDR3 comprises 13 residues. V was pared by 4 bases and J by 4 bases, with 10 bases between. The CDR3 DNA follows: TGTGCCAGCAGCCGGACCCAGCGAGAGACCCAGTACTTC. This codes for CASSRTQRETQYF.

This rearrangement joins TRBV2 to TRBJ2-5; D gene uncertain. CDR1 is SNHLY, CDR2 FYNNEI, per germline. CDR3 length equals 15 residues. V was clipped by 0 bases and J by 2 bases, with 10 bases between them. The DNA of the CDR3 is TGTGCCAGCAGTGAAGCGCGAAGCAGACAAGAGACCCAGTACTTC. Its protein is CASSEARSRQETQYF.

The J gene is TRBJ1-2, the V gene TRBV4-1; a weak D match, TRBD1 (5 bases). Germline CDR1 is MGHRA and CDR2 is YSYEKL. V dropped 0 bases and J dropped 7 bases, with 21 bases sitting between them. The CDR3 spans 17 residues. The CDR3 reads CASSQESRPGSYLGYTF. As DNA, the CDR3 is TGCGCCAGCAGCCAAGAAAGTAGGCCAGGGTCTTATCTTGGCTACACCTTC.

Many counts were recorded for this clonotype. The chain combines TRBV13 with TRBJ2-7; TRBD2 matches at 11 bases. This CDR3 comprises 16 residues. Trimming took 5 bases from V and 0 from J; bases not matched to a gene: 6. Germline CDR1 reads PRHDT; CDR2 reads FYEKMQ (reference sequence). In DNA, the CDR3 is TGTGCCAGCAGCCCGGTAGCGGGAGGGGTCTCCTACGAGCAGTACTTC. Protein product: CASSPVAGGVSYEQYF.

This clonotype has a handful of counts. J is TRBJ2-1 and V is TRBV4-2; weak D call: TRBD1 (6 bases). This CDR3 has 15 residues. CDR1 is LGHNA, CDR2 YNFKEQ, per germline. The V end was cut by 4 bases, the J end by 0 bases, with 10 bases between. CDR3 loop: CASSPEDSSYNEQFF. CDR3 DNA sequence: TGTGCCAGCAGCCCGGAGGACAGCTCCTACAATGAGCAGTTCTTC.

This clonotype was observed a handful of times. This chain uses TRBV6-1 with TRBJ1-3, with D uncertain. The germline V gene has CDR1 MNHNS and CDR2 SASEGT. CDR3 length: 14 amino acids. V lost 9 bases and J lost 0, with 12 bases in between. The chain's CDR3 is CASNTDSSGNTIYF. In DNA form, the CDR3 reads TGTGCCAGTAATACTGATAGCTCTGGAAACACCATATATTTT.

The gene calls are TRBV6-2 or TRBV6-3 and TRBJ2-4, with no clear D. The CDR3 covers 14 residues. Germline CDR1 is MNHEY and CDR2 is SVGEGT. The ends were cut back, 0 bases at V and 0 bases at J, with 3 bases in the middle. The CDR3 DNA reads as TGTGCCAGCAGTTACTCCAGAGCCAAAAACATTCAGTACTTC. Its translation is CASSYSRAKNIQYF.